The 13 T cell receptor beta chains listed next were all sequenced from one sample in a study of CD8 T cells in Susac syndrome. When the RNA was reverse transcribed, random hexamers were used with an input of about 0.5 to 1 ug. Using its own MiXCR run on the immunoSEQ multiplex PCR reads, TCRdb lists one record per CDR3 protein. The sample yields about 120,000 distinct CDR3 sequences, about 95% seen once. Input material: CD8+ T cells from PBMCs. These receptor sequences come from a human donor with Susac syndrome.

This chain connects TRBV15 to TRBJ1-2; 8 bases are a match to TRBD1. CDR1 and CDR2 (germline): LNHNV, YYDKDF (reference sequence). V shed 0 bases and J 3 bases; nucleotides not matched to a gene: 12. CDR3 length: 18 residues. The CDR3 DNA reads TGTGCCACCAGCAGAGATGTGGGATTCAGGGGGCGCGACTATGGCTACACCTTC. It codes for CATSRDVGFRGRDYGYTF.

This clonotype appeared once. The chain is built from TRBV28 and TRBJ1-1, with a tentative D call TRBD1 (6 bases). V lost 7 bases and J 4 bases, leaving 19 bases between the germline ends. There are 15 residues in the CDR3. The V gene's germline CDR1 is MDHEN and CDR2 SYDVKM. CDR3 sequence (DNA): TGTGCCAGCACTTCCCGAGTGGGGGCGGTCACTGAAGCTTTCTTT. Amino acid sequence: CASTSRVGAVTEAFF.

The J gene is TRBJ2-1, the V gene TRBV30, with D hard to call. This CDR3 region has 11 residues. Germline assignment: CDR1 GTSNPN and CDR2 SVGIG (reference sequence). Trimming removed 1 base at V and 9 bases at J, with 7 bases between. CDR3 coding DNA: TGTGCCTGGAGTGGCGCCTTTGAGCAGTTCTTC. Its translation is CAWSGAFEQFF.

This clonotype was seen only once. An end of the junction does not agree with germline; a read error may underlie this. The rearrangement uses TRBV19 and TRBJ1-5; D may be TRBD1 (5 bases). Germline loops: CDR1 LNHDA, CDR2 SQIVND (reference sequence). The CDR3 runs to 14 residues. Here the CDR3 reads CASSIETDYQPQRF. In DNA form, the CDR3 reads TGTGCCAGTAGTATCGAGACAGATTATCAGCCCCAGCGTTTT.

V usage is TRBV14 and J usage is TRBJ1-6, with D possibly matching TRBD1 (5 bases). The CDR3 sequence is 16 residues long. Trimming removed 0 bases at V and 10 bases at J, with 16 bases between. The germline CDR1 and CDR2 sequences are SGHDN and FVKESK. CDR3 nucleotide sequence: TGTGCCAGCAGCCAAGATCAAACGGAACGGGGCTCACCCCTCCACTTT. The encoded protein is CASSQDQTERGSPLHF.

This clonotype occurred once. V and J are TRBV12-5 and TRBJ1-1; TRBD1 matches 7 bases. This CDR3 is 17 amino acids long. The V gene's germline CDR1 is LGHNT and CDR2 FRNRAP. Trimming removed 6 bases from V and 2 bases from J; junction bases left unmatched: 15. The CDR3 loop reads CASGPDISGTENTEAFF. The CDR3 region has the DNA TGTGCTAGTGGCCCTGACATCTCCGGGACAGAAAACACTGAAGCTTTCTTT.

The rearrangement joins TRBV7-9 to TRBJ1-1; D might be TRBD1 (5 bases). This CDR3 has 15 residues. Trimming removed 5 bases at V and 4 bases at J, with 17 bases between. Germline assignment: CDR1 SEHNR and CDR2 FQNEAQ (reference sequence). The CDR3 bases are TGTGCCAGCAGCAAGCAGTCAGGGAGCGGCACTGAAGCTTTCTTT. This encodes CASSKQSGSGTEAFF.

This clonotype showed up just a few times. V gene TRBV24-1 combines with J gene TRBJ1-6; 10 nucleotides agree with TRBD1. CDR3 size: 15 residues. CDR1 and CDR2 from the germline V gene are KGHDR and SFDVKD. The junction had 5 bases not matched to a gene; V was cut back by 4 bases and J by 9 bases. In nucleotides, the CDR3 is TGTGCCACCAGTGAAGGACAGGGGGAGGCTTCACCCCTCCACTTT. Protein: CATSEGQGEASPLHF.

The V call is TRBV12-3 or TRBV12-4, the J call TRBJ2-3, with D unresolved. The CDR3 has 12 residues. V lost 2 bases and J 11 bases, leaving 11 bases between the germline ends. The CDR3 nucleotides read TGTGCCAGCAGTTTAATGGTCAGAATGCAGTATTTT. Residues: CASSLMVRMQYF.

CDR3 protein: CASSFRASGSLDEQYF. The CDR3 bases are TGTGCCAGCAGCTTCCGGGCGAGCGGGAGTCTCGACGAGCAGTACTTC. The chain combines TRBV11-3 with TRBJ2-7; 8 bases agree with TRBD2. V gave up 3 bases and J gave up 5 bases; unmatched junction bases: 12. This CDR3 spans 16 amino acids. CDR1 is SGHNT and CDR2 is YENEEA in the germline V gene.

This chain uses TRBV11-2 with TRBJ2-4, with 7 bases aligning to TRBD2. The CDR3 runs 16 residues. The V and J ends lost 5 bases and 4 bases, in that order; junction bases with no gene match: 11. In germline, CDR1 is SGHAT, CDR2 FQNNGV. CDR3 DNA: TGTGCCAGCAGCCGACCCGGGGGGTTAGAGAAAAACATTCAGTACTTC. It translates to CASSRPGGLEKNIQYF. Drawing the rest from reference TRBV11-2 and TRBJ2-4, the complete variable domain is EAGVAQSPRYKIIEKRQSVAFWCNPISGHATLYWYQQILGQGPKLLIQFQNNGVVDDSQLPKDRFSAERLKGVDSTLKIQPAKLEDSAVYLCASSRPGGLEKNIQYFGAGTRLSVL.

This chain uses TRBV20-1 with TRBJ1-2; D gene unclear. This CDR3 is 14 amino acids long. The V end was cut by 0 bases, the J end by 3 bases, with 11 bases between. CDR1 and CDR2 (germline): DFQATT, SNEGSKA (reference sequence). The CDR3 reads CSAREGGSDYGYTF. The CDR3 DNA reads TGCAGTGCTAGAGAGGGAGGAAGTGACTATGGCTACACCTTC.

The rearrangement uses TRBV19 and TRBJ2-7; D assignment may be TRBD1 or TRBD2 (5 bases each). V lost 9 bases, J lost 4 bases, and 16 bases lay in between. The CDR3 runs 13 residues. Germline V gene lookup returns CDR1 LNHDA and CDR2 SQIVND (reference sequence). The CDR3 DNA reads as TGTGCCAGCTCCGGGACCACTACTTACGAGCAGTACTTC. As protein: CASSGTTTYEQYF.